Presented here are 5 T cell receptor beta chains from one specimen sequenced in a study of T cell repertoires in cytomegalovirus infection. These receptors have no known antigen. MiXCR was run by TCRdb on the reads, yielding one entry per CDR3 protein. Among 800,000 to 950,000 distinct CDR3 sequences, approximately 30% were seen once, and the ten largest hold about an eighth. Sequences were derived from cultured CD8+ T cells from PBMCs, sampled from culture after CMV antigen stimulation. The receptors come from a human donor in good health (CMV status not recorded). Some clones in this sample may be carry-over from other donors' samples.

The genes are TRBV12-3 or TRBV12-4 and TRBJ1-2, with 8 bases identical to TRBD1. The CDR3 spans 13 residues. V lost 11 bases, J lost 7 bases, and 12 bases stayed unmatched. The CDR3 nucleotides are TGTGCCGGCATCATTGGACAGGGTGGTGGCTACACCTTC. Its protein product is CAGIIGQGGGYTF.

The rearrangement joins TRBV6-1 to TRBJ2-5; 8 bases fit TRBD2. Trimming removed 3 bases from V and 1 base from J; junction bases left unmatched: 4. CDR1 is MNHNS, CDR2 SASEGT, per germline. The CDR3 is 15 residues long. CDR3 nucleotide sequence: TGTGCCAGCAGTGATTGGACTAGCCTCCAAGAGACCCAGTACTTC. The encoded protein is CASSDWTSLQETQYF.

This clonotype occurred a few times. V gene TRBV7-3 combines with J gene TRBJ2-5, with D perhaps given as TRBD1 or TRBD2 (6 bases each). Between the trimmed V and J ends, which lost 4 bases and 1 base, there was a span of 10 bases. The CDR3 contains 14 residues. Germline CDR1 is SGHTA and CDR2 is FQGTGA. CDR3 amino acids: CASSYEGGQETQYF. The DNA for the CDR3 is TGTGCCAGCAGCTACGAGGGGGGCCAAGAGACCCAGTACTTC. Full variable domain (remainder filled in from reference TRBV7-3 and TRBJ2-5): GAGVSQTPSNKVTEKGKYVELRCDPISGHTALYWYRQSLGQGPEFLIYFQGTGAADDSGLPNDRFFAVRPEGSVSTLKIQRTERGDSAVYLCASSYEGGQETQYFGPGTRLLVL.

This clonotype was detected only once. The chain uses TRBV2 and TRBJ1-1; D not certain. V dropped 6 bases and J dropped 5 bases, with 16 bases sitting between them. The CDR3 spans 14 residues. Germline V lookup: CDR1 SNHLY, CDR2 FYNNEI. The CDR3 region is CASSPPKFPTEAFF. DNA for the CDR3: TGTGCCAGCAGCCCCCCGAAGTTCCCTACTGAAGCTTTCTTT.

V and J are TRBV10-2 and TRBJ2-5, with D perhaps matching TRBD2 (6 bases). This CDR3 has 13 residues. Germline lookup yields CDR1 WSHSY and CDR2 SAAADI. CDR3 DNA sequence: TGCGCATCGTTGGCGGGGAGCCAAGAGACCCAGTACTTC. Translation gives CASLAGSQETQYF.